These T cell receptor beta chains were read from a single sample in a study of CD8 T cells in ankylosing spondylitis. Each CDR3 protein is one row after TCRdb ran MiXCR on the 5' RACE reads. The sample lists under 250,000 distinct CDR3 sequences, under 30% occurring once. The sequenced material came from blood, either unsorted or a sorted T cell fraction (not recorded which). The receptors shown here come from a male donor with ankylosing spondylitis or in good health (not recorded which). Each CDR3 is given with its conserved first and last residue. The order of the fields is J gene, CDR3 length, D gene, V gene, clone size, CDR3 protein, CDR3 DNA. A D gene is named only where the DNA matches it firmly. A row's size may be missing; if present it is once, few, many or a size class.

J gene: TRBJ2-2
CDR3 length: 11
D gene: -
V gene: TRBV12-3/TRBV12-4
clone size: -
CDR3 protein: CASSFDGELFF
CDR3 DNA: TGTGCCAGCAGTTTTGACGGGGAGCTGTTTTTT

J gene: TRBJ2-7
CDR3 length: 14
D gene: TRBD1
V gene: TRBV3-1
clone size: many
CDR3 protein: CASSLPDRGYEQYF
CDR3 DNA: TGTGCCAGCAGCCTCCCTGACAGGGGCTACGAGCAGTACTTC

J gene: TRBJ2-1
CDR3 length: 14
D gene: -
V gene: TRBV28
clone size: many
CDR3 protein: CASSPSGQYNEQFF
CDR3 DNA: TGTGCCAGCAGTCCCTCAGGACAGTACAATGAGCAGTTCTTC

J gene: TRBJ2-3
CDR3 length: 15
D gene: -
V gene: TRBV20-1
clone size: -
CDR3 protein: CSARPTGALTDTQYF
CDR3 DNA: TGCAGTGCTAGGCCAACGGGGGCCCTCACAGATACGCAGTATTTT

J gene: TRBJ2-7
CDR3 length: 15
D gene: TRBD2
V gene: TRBV7-2
clone size: many
CDR3 protein: CASSSTSGRTAEQYF
CDR3 DNA: TGTGCCAGCAGCTCCACTAGCGGGAGGACCGCCGAGCAGTACTTC

J gene: TRBJ2-3
CDR3 length: 14
D gene: TRBD2
V gene: TRBV20-1
clone size: many
CDR3 protein: CSAASGRSTDTQYF
CDR3 DNA: TGCAGTGCTGCTAGCGGGAGGAGCACAGATACGCAGTATTTT

J gene: TRBJ2-7
CDR3 length: 13
D gene: -
V gene: TRBV6-1
clone size: few
CDR3 protein: CASQYEPPAEQYF
CDR3 DNA: TGTGCCAGCCAATACGAACCGCCCGCCGAGCAGTACTTC

J gene: TRBJ2-3
CDR3 length: 13
D gene: -
V gene: TRBV6-1
clone size: few
CDR3 protein: CASSELDTDTQYF
CDR3 DNA: TGTGCCAGCTCGGAGCTAGACACAGATACGCAGTATTTT

J gene: TRBJ2-1
CDR3 length: 15
D gene: TRBD2
V gene: TRBV7-3
clone size: -
CDR3 protein: CASSLVGGANNEQFF
CDR3 DNA: TGTGCCAGCAGCTTAGTGGGAGGGGCTAACAATGAGCAGTTCTTC

J gene: TRBJ2-3
CDR3 length: 17
D gene: -
V gene: TRBV6-5
clone size: many
CDR3 protein: CASSLFGTPATTDTQYF
CDR3 DNA: TGTGCCAGCAGTTTATTCGGGACGCCAGCTACAACAGATACGCAGTATTTT

J gene: TRBJ2-5
CDR3 length: 14
D gene: -
V gene: TRBV4-3
clone size: -
CDR3 protein: CASSHGGLGETQYF
CDR3 DNA: TGCGCCAGCAGCCATGGGGGGCTAGGGGAGACCCAGTACTTC

J gene: TRBJ1-1
CDR3 length: 14
D gene: -
V gene: TRBV4-3
clone size: once
CDR3 protein: CASSQVNENTEAFF
CDR3 DNA: TGCGCCAGCAGCCAAGTGAACGAGAACACTGAAGCTTTCTTT

J gene: TRBJ2-3
CDR3 length: 15
D gene: TRBD1
V gene: TRBV20-1
clone size: few
CDR3 protein: CSTKPGQGLTDTQYF
CDR3 DNA: TGCAGTACAAAACCGGGACAGGGACTTACAGATACGCAGTATTTT

J gene: TRBJ2-7
CDR3 length: 13
D gene: TRBD2
V gene: TRBV10-3
clone size: many
CDR3 protein: CAITSGRDYEQYF
CDR3 DNA: TGTGCCATCACAAGCGGGAGGGACTACGAGCAGTACTTC

J gene: TRBJ2-3
CDR3 length: 17
D gene: -
V gene: TRBV4-2
clone size: many
CDR3 protein: CASSQPLTSGSTDTQYF
CDR3 DNA: TGTGCCAGCAGCCAACCCCTGACCAGCGGGAGCACAGATACGCAGTATTTT

J gene: TRBJ2-5
CDR3 length: 16
D gene: -
V gene: TRBV10-3
clone size: many
CDR3 protein: CAISATDRPVQETQYF
CDR3 DNA: TGTGCCATCAGTGCGACCGACAGGCCTGTCCAAGAGACCCAGTACTTC

J gene: TRBJ1-1
CDR3 length: 14
D gene: -
V gene: TRBV5-1
clone size: few
CDR3 protein: CASSVRTASTEAFF
CDR3 DNA: TGCGCCAGCAGCGTCCGGACAGCGAGTACTGAAGCTTTCTTT

J gene: TRBJ2-7
CDR3 length: 17
D gene: -
V gene: TRBV5-1
clone size: many
CDR3 protein: CASSLYPRDTKSYEQYF
CDR3 DNA: TGCGCCAGCAGCTTGTACCCACGGGACACCAAATCCTACGAGCAGTACTTC

J gene: TRBJ2-5
CDR3 length: 13
D gene: -
V gene: TRBV12-3/TRBV12-4
clone size: many
CDR3 protein: CASSLSGGKTQYF
CDR3 DNA: TGTGCCAGCAGTTTATCAGGCGGAAAGACCCAGTACTTC

J gene: TRBJ2-2
CDR3 length: 16
D gene: TRBD2
V gene: TRBV11-2
clone size: many
CDR3 protein: CASSLLTSGSTGELFF
CDR3 DNA: TGTGCCAGCAGCCTACTCACTAGCGGGAGCACCGGGGAGCTGTTTTTT

J gene: TRBJ2-1
CDR3 length: 15
D gene: TRBD2
V gene: TRBV29-1
clone size: many
CDR3 protein: CSVEELAGAYNEQFF
CDR3 DNA: TGCAGCGTTGAAGAATTAGCGGGGGCCTACAATGAGCAGTTCTTC

J gene: TRBJ2-7
CDR3 length: 13
D gene: -
V gene: TRBV18
clone size: -
CDR3 protein: CASSPHRIYEQYF
CDR3 DNA: TGTGCCAGCTCACCCCACAGGATCTACGAGCAGTACTTC

J gene: TRBJ2-5
CDR3 length: 11
D gene: -
V gene: TRBV29-1
clone size: -
CDR3 protein: CSAFAGGTQYF
CDR3 DNA: TGCAGCGCTTTTGCTGGGGGAACCCAGTACTTC